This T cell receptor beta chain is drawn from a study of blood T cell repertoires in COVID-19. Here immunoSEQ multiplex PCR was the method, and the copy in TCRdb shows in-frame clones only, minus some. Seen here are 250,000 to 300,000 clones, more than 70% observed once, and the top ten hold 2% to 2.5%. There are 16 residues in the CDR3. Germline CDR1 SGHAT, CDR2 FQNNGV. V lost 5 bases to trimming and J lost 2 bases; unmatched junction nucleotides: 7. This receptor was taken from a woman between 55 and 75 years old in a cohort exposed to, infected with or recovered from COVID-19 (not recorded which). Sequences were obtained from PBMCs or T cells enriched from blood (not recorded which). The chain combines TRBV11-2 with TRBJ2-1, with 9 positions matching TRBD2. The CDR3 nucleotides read TGTGCCAGCAGCCAGGGACTAGCTCTCACCTACAATGAGCAGTTCTTC. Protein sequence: CASSQGLALTYNEQFF.